What follows are 5 T cell receptor beta chains derived from one specimen sequenced in a study of blood T cells in healthy people across ages. The authors ran a second PCR of about 6 to 11 cycles using a sample-barcoded 5' primer and a J-beta primer mix. TCRdb ran MiXCR on the 5' RACE reads and lists one entry per CDR3 protein. The sample shows 750,000 to 850,000 distinct CDR3 sequences, around 25% of them seen only once. The data also belong to a second study, concerning T cells of mothers and their children.

The sequencing sample was made of blood. These receptors came from a boy younger than 18 in good health.

The chain is built from TRBV12-3 or TRBV12-4 and TRBJ2-3; no clear D. This CDR3 spans 14 amino acids. V lost 6 bases to trimming and J lost 3 bases, with 13 bases between them. The CDR3 DNA reads as TGTGCCAGCAGGAAAGTCCTTGGTACAGATACGCAGTATTTT. This gives the protein CASRKVLGTDTQYF.

This clonotype has ten or more counts. The gene calls are TRBV4-1 and TRBJ2-5, with D maybe TRBD1 (5 bases). The CDR3 covers 14 residues. The germline gives CDR1 MGHRA, CDR2 YSYEKL. V lost 3 bases and J lost 1, with 9 bases in between. The DNA for the CDR3 is TGCGCCAGCAGCCAGACAGCCCGCCAAGAGACCCAGTACTTC. It codes for CASSQTARQETQYF.

Only a few counts were recorded for this clonotype. V usage is TRBV4-1 and J usage is TRBJ2-1; D is perhaps TRBD2 (6 bases). In germline, CDR1 is MGHRA, CDR2 YSYEKL. The CDR3 runs to 16 residues. Trimming left V 2 bases short and J 2 bases short, with 13 bases between. The CDR3 protein is CASSQSSGLTYNEQFF. The CDR3, as DNA: TGCGCCAGCAGCCAATCCTCGGGACTGACCTACAATGAGCAGTTCTTC.

The sample holds a few counts of this clonotype. The chain carries TRBV29-1 and TRBJ2-5; D is unclear. Germline V lookup: CDR1 SQVTM, CDR2 ANQGSEA. The CDR3 loop spans 11 amino acids. V lost 5 bases and J 0 bases, leaving 4 bases between the germline ends. The CDR3 loop reads CSVPHQETQYF. For the CDR3, the DNA is TGCAGCGTTCCCCACCAAGAGACCCAGTACTTC. Complete variable domain (other parts from reference TRBV29-1 and TRBJ2-5): SAVISQKPSRDICQRGTSLTIQCQVDSQVTMMFWYRQQPGQSLTLIATANQGSEATYESGFVIDKFPISRPNLTFSTLTVSNMSPEDSSIYLCSVPHQETQYFGPGTRLLVL.

V gene TRBV20-1 combines with J gene TRBJ2-2, with D hard to call. Germline V CDR1 and CDR2: DFQATT, SNEGSKA (reference sequence). This CDR3 is built from 12 residues. The V end lost 6 bases, the J end lost 7 bases, and 12 bases lay between the germline ends. The DNA for the CDR3 is TGCAGTGCGCCGACCCAGAGCGGGGAGCTGTTTTTT. The encoded protein is CSAPTQSGELFF.